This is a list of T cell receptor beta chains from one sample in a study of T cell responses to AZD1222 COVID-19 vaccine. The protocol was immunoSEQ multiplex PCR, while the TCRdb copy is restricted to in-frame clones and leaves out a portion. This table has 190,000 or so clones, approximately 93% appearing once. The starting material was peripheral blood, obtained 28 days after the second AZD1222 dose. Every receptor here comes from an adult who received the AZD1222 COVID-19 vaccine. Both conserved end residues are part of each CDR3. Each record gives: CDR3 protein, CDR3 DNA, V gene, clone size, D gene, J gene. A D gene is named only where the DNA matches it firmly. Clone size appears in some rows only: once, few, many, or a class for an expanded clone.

CDR3aa: CASSSGRSGGAETQYF; CDR3nt: TGCGCCAGCAGCTCCGGGCGTAGCGGGGGTGCAGAGACCCAGTACTTC; v_gene: TRBV5-1; abundance: .; d_gene: TRBD2; j_gene: TRBJ2-5
CDR3aa: CASSIYSTGIDGYTF; CDR3nt: TGTGCCAGCAGCATATATTCGACAGGGATCGATGGCTACACCTTC; v_gene: TRBV7-9; abundance: .; d_gene: TRBD1; j_gene: TRBJ1-2
CDR3aa: CASSQDPHQPQHF; CDR3nt: TGTGCCAGCAGCCAAGATCCCCATCAGCCCCAGCATTTT; v_gene: TRBV3-1/TRBV3-2; abundance: .; d_gene: .; j_gene: TRBJ1-5
CDR3aa: CASSAGVQETQYF; CDR3nt: TGTGCCAGCAGTGCCGGGGTCCAAGAGACCCAGTACTTC; v_gene: TRBV25-1; abundance: few; d_gene: .; j_gene: TRBJ2-5
CDR3aa: CASTISAPYEQYF; CDR3nt: TGTGCCAGCACCATAAGTGCCCCCTACGAGCAGTACTTC; v_gene: TRBV28; abundance: .; d_gene: .; j_gene: TRBJ2-7
CDR3aa: CASSLGHQRNTEAFF; CDR3nt: TGTGCCAGCAGCCTGGGACATCAGAGAAACACTGAAGCTTTCTTT; v_gene: TRBV3-1/TRBV3-2; abundance: .; d_gene: .; j_gene: TRBJ1-1
CDR3aa: CASSHRTPARSGYTF; CDR3nt: TGTGCCAGCAGCCATAGGACCCCCGCCCGGAGTGGCTACACCTTC; v_gene: TRBV3-1/TRBV3-2; abundance: once; d_gene: .; j_gene: TRBJ1-2
CDR3aa: CASSPRAPSSSPLHF; CDR3nt: TGTGCCAGCAGTCCTCGGGCCCCGTCTAGTTCACCCCTCCACTTT; v_gene: TRBV6-5; abundance: .; d_gene: .; j_gene: TRBJ1-6
CDR3aa: CAIRPGQDGHSGNTIYF; CDR3nt: TGTGCCATCAGGCCGGGACAGGATGGGCACTCTGGAAACACCATATATTTT; v_gene: TRBV10-3; abundance: .; d_gene: TRBD1; j_gene: TRBJ1-3
CDR3aa: CASRYDQDQPQHF; CDR3nt: TGTGCCAGCAGGTATGATCAGGATCAGCCCCAGCATTTT; v_gene: TRBV28; abundance: .; d_gene: .; j_gene: TRBJ1-5
CDR3aa: CASRTTTGYGYTF; CDR3nt: TGTGCCAGCAGGACAACGACAGGCTATGGCTACACCTTC; v_gene: TRBV7-2; abundance: .; d_gene: .; j_gene: TRBJ1-2
CDR3aa: CASSIGAPRGSYNEQFF; CDR3nt: TGTGCCAGTAGTATTGGGGCCCCGCGGGGCTCCTACAATGAGCAGTTCTTC; v_gene: TRBV19; abundance: once; d_gene: .; j_gene: TRBJ2-1
CDR3aa: CASTLQDSNQPQHF; CDR3nt: TGTGCCAGCACCCTACAGGACAGCAATCAGCCCCAGCATTTT; v_gene: TRBV6-5; abundance: few; d_gene: .; j_gene: TRBJ1-5
CDR3aa: CASSLAGAGGGHEKLFF; CDR3nt: TGTGCCAGCAGCTTAGCCGGGGCGGGCGGAGGGCATGAAAAACTGTTTTTT; v_gene: TRBV7-8; abundance: .; d_gene: .; j_gene: TRBJ1-4
CDR3aa: CSVGRTRDGGNEQYF; CDR3nt: TGCAGCGTTGGACGAACCCGGGATGGTGGCAACGAGCAGTACTTC; v_gene: TRBV29-1; abundance: .; d_gene: .; j_gene: TRBJ2-7
CDR3aa: CASSKTEANYGYTF; CDR3nt: TGTGCCAGTAGTAAGACAGAAGCTAACTATGGCTACACCTTC; v_gene: TRBV19; abundance: .; d_gene: .; j_gene: TRBJ1-2
CDR3aa: CASSLRQGSGTEAFF; CDR3nt: TGCGCCAGCAGCCTCCGACAGGGGAGTGGAACTGAAGCTTTCTTT; v_gene: TRBV5-1; abundance: .; d_gene: TRBD1; j_gene: TRBJ1-1
CDR3aa: CASSTGKRGEAFF; CDR3nt: TGTGCCAGTAGTACGGGCAAGAGGGGCGAAGCTTTCTTT; v_gene: TRBV19; abundance: .; d_gene: .; j_gene: TRBJ1-1
CDR3aa: CASSTPGEVGYYGYTF; CDR3nt: TGTGCCAGCAGCACCCCCGGGGAGGTGGGGTACTATGGCTACACCTTC; v_gene: TRBV11-2; abundance: .; d_gene: .; j_gene: TRBJ1-2
CDR3aa: CASSPADRDQETQYF; CDR3nt: TGCGCCAGCAGCCCAGCCGACAGGGACCAAGAGACCCAGTACTTC; v_gene: TRBV4-1; abundance: .; d_gene: TRBD1; j_gene: TRBJ2-5
CDR3aa: CASSPRTGGMNTEAFF; CDR3nt: TGTGCCAGCAGCCCACGGACAGGGGGGATGAACACTGAAGCTTTCTTT; v_gene: TRBV3-1/TRBV3-2; abundance: .; d_gene: TRBD1; j_gene: TRBJ1-1
CDR3aa: CAISSVAGGTRDEQYF; CDR3nt: TGTGCCATCTCATCAGTAGCGGGGGGTACTCGCGACGAGCAGTACTTC; v_gene: TRBV10-3; abundance: .; d_gene: TRBD2; j_gene: TRBJ2-7
CDR3aa: CASSPGPGGELFF; CDR3nt: TGTGCCAGCAGCCCCGGCCCCGGAGGGGAGCTGTTTTTT; v_gene: TRBV12-3/TRBV12-4; abundance: .; d_gene: .; j_gene: TRBJ2-2
CDR3aa: CASSLVRYNEQFF; CDR3nt: TGTGCCAGCAGCTTGGTCAGATACAATGAGCAGTTCTTC; v_gene: TRBV7-8; abundance: .; d_gene: .; j_gene: TRBJ2-1
CDR3aa: CASSQTPGQGYSFF; CDR3nt: TGCGCCAGCAGCCAGACCCCCGGACAGGGATATTCTTTCTTT; v_gene: TRBV4-3; abundance: .; d_gene: TRBD1; j_gene: TRBJ1-1
CDR3aa: CASSSSGLRGNTIYF; CDR3nt: TGTGCCAGCAGTAGCTCCGGACTCAGGGGAAACACCATATATTTT; v_gene: TRBV25-1; abundance: .; d_gene: .; j_gene: TRBJ1-3
CDR3aa: CASSTAGQGINEKLFF; CDR3nt: TGTGCCAGTTCCACCGCCGGACAGGGTATTAATGAAAAACTGTTTTTT; v_gene: TRBV19; abundance: once; d_gene: TRBD1; j_gene: TRBJ1-4
CDR3aa: CAISESMGAGDEAFF; CDR3nt: TGTGCCATCAGTGAGTCGATGGGCGCAGGGGATGAAGCTTTCTTT; v_gene: TRBV10-3; abundance: once; d_gene: .; j_gene: TRBJ1-1
CDR3aa: CASSRNPDVSYEQYF; CDR3nt: TGTGCCAGCAGCCGCAACCCGGACGTCTCCTACGAGCAGTACTTC; v_gene: TRBV5-4; abundance: once; d_gene: .; j_gene: TRBJ2-7
CDR3aa: CASSFGPRKSSTDTQYF; CDR3nt: TGCGCCAGCAGCTTTGGGCCTAGAAAATCTAGCACAGATACGCAGTATTTT; v_gene: TRBV5-1; abundance: .; d_gene: .; j_gene: TRBJ2-3
CDR3aa: CASSLEGTNNNEQFF; CDR3nt: TGCGCCAGCAGCTTGGAAGGGACAAATAACAATGAGCAGTTCTTC; v_gene: TRBV5-1; abundance: few; d_gene: .; j_gene: TRBJ2-1
CDR3aa: CASGWRAGGSDTQYF; CDR3nt: TGTGCCAGCGGCTGGCGGGCGGGGGGGTCCGATACGCAGTATTTT; v_gene: TRBV6-5; abundance: .; d_gene: TRBD2; j_gene: TRBJ2-3
CDR3aa: CASSSGQIQETQYF; CDR3nt: TGTGCCAGCTCCTCAGGACAGATCCAAGAGACCCAGTACTTC; v_gene: TRBV2; abundance: .; d_gene: .; j_gene: TRBJ2-5
CDR3aa: CASSPTGTTNEKLFF; CDR3nt: TGCGCCAGCAGCCCTACAGGGACGACTAATGAAAAACTGTTTTTT; v_gene: TRBV4-1; abundance: .; d_gene: .; j_gene: TRBJ1-4
CDR3aa: CASAYSRGPRHEQFF; CDR3nt: TGTGCCAGCGCTTACAGTCGGGGGCCCCGGCATGAGCAGTTCTTC; v_gene: TRBV27; abundance: once; d_gene: .; j_gene: TRBJ2-1
CDR3aa: CASSYSGVDYGYTF; CDR3nt: TGTGCCAGCAGTTACTCCGGGGTTGACTATGGCTACACCTTC; v_gene: TRBV6-5; abundance: .; d_gene: .; j_gene: TRBJ1-2
CDR3aa: CASSQSRAQGDTTGELFF; CDR3nt: TGTGCCAGCAGCCAATCTCGGGCGCAGGGGGACACCACCGGGGAGCTGTTTTTT; v_gene: TRBV16; abundance: .; d_gene: TRBD1; j_gene: TRBJ2-2
CDR3aa: CASSLGETQYF; CDR3nt: TGTGCCAGCAGTTTGGGGGAGACCCAGTACTTC; v_gene: TRBV12-3/TRBV12-4; abundance: .; d_gene: .; j_gene: TRBJ2-5
CDR3aa: CASSPSGTLFYEQYF; CDR3nt: TGTGCCAGCAGCCCTTCGGGGACCCTCTTCTACGAGCAGTACTTC; v_gene: TRBV7-2; abundance: .; d_gene: .; j_gene: TRBJ2-7
CDR3aa: CASTLGRTGVEKLFF; CDR3nt: TGTGCCAGTACGCTAGGGCGGACAGGCGTGGAAAAACTGTTTTTT; v_gene: TRBV19; abundance: .; d_gene: TRBD1; j_gene: TRBJ1-4
CDR3aa: CASRVQGSGANVLTF; CDR3nt: TGTGCCAGCAGGGTACAGGGATCTGGGGCCAACGTCCTGACTTTC; v_gene: TRBV2; abundance: few; d_gene: .; j_gene: TRBJ2-6
CDR3aa: CASSNPRGALYEQYF; CDR3nt: TGTGCCAGTAGTAACCCACGAGGGGCCCTCTACGAGCAGTACTTC; v_gene: TRBV19; abundance: .; d_gene: .; j_gene: TRBJ2-7
CDR3aa: CASSSWTGLGLNSPLHF; CDR3nt: TGTGCCAGCAGTTCCTGGACAGGCCTGGGCCTTAATTCACCCCTCCACTTT; v_gene: TRBV27; abundance: .; d_gene: TRBD1; j_gene: TRBJ1-6
CDR3aa: CASRPPPGLAGGDQETQYF; CDR3nt: TGTGCCAGTCGCCCTCCGCCAGGGCTAGCGGGGGGGGATCAAGAGACCCAGTACTTC; v_gene: TRBV19; abundance: .; d_gene: TRBD2; j_gene: TRBJ2-5
CDR3aa: CASSRATGPNTEAFF; CDR3nt: TGTGCCAGCAGTCGAGCAACAGGACCGAACACTGAAGCTTTCTTT; v_gene: TRBV6-5; abundance: .; d_gene: .; j_gene: TRBJ1-1
CDR3aa: CAISDTLPGALGDTQYF; CDR3nt: TGTGCCATCAGTGATACCCTACCGGGGGCTCTAGGAGATACGCAGTATTTT; v_gene: TRBV10-3; abundance: .; d_gene: .; j_gene: TRBJ2-3